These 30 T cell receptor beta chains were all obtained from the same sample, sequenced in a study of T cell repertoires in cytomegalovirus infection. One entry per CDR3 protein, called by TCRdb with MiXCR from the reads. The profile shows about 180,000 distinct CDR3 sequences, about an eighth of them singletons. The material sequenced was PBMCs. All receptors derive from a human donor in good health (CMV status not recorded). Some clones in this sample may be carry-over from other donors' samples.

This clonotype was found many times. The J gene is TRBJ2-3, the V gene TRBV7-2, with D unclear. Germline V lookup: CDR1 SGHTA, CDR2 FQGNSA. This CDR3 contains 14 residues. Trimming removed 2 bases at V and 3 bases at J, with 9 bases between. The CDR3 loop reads CASSLRPQTDTQYF. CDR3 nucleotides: TGTGCCAGCAGCTTAAGGCCCCAGACAGATACGCAGTATTTT.

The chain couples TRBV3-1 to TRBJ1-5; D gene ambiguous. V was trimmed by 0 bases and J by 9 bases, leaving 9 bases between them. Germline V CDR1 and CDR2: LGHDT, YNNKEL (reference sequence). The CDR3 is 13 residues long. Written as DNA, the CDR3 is TGTGCCAGCAGCCAAGAATGGCCGGGGCCCCAGCATTTT. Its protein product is CASSQEWPGPQHF.

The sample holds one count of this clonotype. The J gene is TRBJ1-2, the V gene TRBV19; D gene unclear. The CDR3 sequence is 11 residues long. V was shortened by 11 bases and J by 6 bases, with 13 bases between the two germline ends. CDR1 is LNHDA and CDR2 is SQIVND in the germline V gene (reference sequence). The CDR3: CALMTGDGYTF. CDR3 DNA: TGTGCCCTCATGACGGGCGATGGCTACACCTTC.

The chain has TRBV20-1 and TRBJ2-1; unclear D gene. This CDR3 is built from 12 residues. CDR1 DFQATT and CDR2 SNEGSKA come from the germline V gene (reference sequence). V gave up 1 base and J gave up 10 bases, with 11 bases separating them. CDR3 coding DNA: TGCAGTGCTAGAGCGACCCCCTGGGAGCAGTTCTTC. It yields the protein CSARATPWEQFF.

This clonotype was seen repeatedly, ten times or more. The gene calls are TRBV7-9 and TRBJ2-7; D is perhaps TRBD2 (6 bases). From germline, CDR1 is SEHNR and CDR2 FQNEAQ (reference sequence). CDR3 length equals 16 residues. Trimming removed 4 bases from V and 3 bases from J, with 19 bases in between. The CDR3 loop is CASSYPPRGILYEQYF. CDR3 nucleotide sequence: TGTGCCAGCAGCTACCCCCCACGGGGGATCCTCTACGAGCAGTACTTC.

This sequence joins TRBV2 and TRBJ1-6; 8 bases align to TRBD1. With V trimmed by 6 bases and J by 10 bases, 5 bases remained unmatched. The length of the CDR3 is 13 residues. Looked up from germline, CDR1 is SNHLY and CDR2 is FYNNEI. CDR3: CASRDRVLSPLHF. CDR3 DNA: TGTGCCAGCAGGGACAGGGTACTGTCACCCCTCCACTTT.

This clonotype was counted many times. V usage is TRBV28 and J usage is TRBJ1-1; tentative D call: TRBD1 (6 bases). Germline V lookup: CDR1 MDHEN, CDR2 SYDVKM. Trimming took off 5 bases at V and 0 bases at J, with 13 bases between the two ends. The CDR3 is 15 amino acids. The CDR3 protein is CASSPWTVMNTEAFF. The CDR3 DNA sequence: TGTGCCAGCAGTCCTTGGACAGTCATGAACACTGAAGCTTTCTTT.

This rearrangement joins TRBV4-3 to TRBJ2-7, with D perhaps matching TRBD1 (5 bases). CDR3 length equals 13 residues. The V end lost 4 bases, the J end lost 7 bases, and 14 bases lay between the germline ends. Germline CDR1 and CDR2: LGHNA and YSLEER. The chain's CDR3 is CASSLDKGGEQYF. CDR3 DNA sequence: TGCGCCAGCAGCCTGGACAAGGGCGGAGAGCAGTACTTC.

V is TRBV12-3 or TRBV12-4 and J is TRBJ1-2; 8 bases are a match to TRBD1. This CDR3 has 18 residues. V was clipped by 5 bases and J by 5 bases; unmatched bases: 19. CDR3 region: CASSPSWTGSFTNYGYTF. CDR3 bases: TGTGCCAGCAGTCCCTCTTGGACAGGGTCCTTCACGAATTATGGCTACACCTTC.

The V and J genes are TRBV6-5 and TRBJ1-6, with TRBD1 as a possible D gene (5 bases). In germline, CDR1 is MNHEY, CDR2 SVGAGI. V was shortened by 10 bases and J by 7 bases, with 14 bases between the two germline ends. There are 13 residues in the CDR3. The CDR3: CATRGGKNSPLHF. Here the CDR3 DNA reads TGTGCCACCCGGGGGGGGAAGAATTCACCCCTCCACTTT.

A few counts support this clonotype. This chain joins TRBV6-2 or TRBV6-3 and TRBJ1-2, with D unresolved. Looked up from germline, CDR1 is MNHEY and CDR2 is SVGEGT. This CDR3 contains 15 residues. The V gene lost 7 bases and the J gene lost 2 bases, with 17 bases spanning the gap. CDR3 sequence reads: CASIPAGWANYGYTF. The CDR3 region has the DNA TGTGCCAGCATTCCCGCCGGGTGGGCGAACTATGGCTACACCTTC.

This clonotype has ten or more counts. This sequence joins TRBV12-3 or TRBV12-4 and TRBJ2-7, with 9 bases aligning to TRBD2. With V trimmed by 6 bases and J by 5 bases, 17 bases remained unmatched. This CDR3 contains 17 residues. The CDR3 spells CASSLPRTGLAKDEQYF. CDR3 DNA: TGTGCCAGCAGCTTACCTCGTACCGGACTAGCGAAGGACGAGCAGTACTTC.

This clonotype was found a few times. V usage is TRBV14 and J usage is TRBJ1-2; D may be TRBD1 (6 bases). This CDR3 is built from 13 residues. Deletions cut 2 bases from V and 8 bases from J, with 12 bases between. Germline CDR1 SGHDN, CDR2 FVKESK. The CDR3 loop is CASSQSRGYGYTF. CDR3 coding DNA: TGTGCCAGCAGCCAATCCAGGGGCTACGGCTACACCTTC. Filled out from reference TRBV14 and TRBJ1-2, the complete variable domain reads EAGVTQFPSHSVIEKGQTVTLRCDPISGHDNLYWYRRVMGKEIKFLLHFVKESKQDESGMPNNRFLAERTGGTYSTLKVQPAELEDSGVYFCASSQSRGYGYTFGSGTRLTVV.

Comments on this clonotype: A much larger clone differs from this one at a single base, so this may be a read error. The CDR3 sequence is CASRPTGYPQYF. In nucleotides, the CDR3 is TGTGCCAGCAGACCCACAGGGTACCCGCAGTACTTC. The chain carries TRBV11-2 and TRBJ2-7; perhaps TRBD1 as D (6 bases). The CDR3 contains 12 residues. V was shortened by 6 bases and J by 9 bases, with 15 bases between the two germline ends. The germline V gene has CDR1 SGHAT and CDR2 FQNNGV. Together with reference TRBV11-2 and TRBJ2-7, the CDR3 gives the full variable domain: EAGVAQSPRYKIIEKRQSVAFWCNPISGHATLYWYQQILGQGPKLLIQFQNNGVVDDSQLPKDRFSAERLKGVDSTLKIQPAKLEDSAVYLCASRPTGYPQYFGPGTRLTVT.

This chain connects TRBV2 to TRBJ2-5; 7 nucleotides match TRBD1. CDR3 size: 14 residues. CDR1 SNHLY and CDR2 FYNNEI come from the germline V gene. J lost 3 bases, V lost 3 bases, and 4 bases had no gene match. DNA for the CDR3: TGTGCCAGCAGTGAGGACAGGTCGAAAGAGACCCAGTACTTC. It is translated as CASSEDRSKETQYF.

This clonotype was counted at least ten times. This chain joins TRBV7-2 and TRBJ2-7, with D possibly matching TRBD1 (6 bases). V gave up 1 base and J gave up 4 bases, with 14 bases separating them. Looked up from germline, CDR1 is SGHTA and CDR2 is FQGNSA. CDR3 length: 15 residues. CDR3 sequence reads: CASSLEAGESYEQYF. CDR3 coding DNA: TGTGCCAGCAGCTTAGAGGCAGGGGAAAGTTACGAGCAGTACTTC.

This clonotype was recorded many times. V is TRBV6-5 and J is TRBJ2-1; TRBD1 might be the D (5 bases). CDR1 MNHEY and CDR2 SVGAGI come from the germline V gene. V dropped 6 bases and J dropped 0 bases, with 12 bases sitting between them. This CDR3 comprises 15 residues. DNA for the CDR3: TGTGCCAGCAGATTCGACAGTAGCTCCTACAATGAGCAGTTCTTC. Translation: CASRFDSSSYNEQFF.

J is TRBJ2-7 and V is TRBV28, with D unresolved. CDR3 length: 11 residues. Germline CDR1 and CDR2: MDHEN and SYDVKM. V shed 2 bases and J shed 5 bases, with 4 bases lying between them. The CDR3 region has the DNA TGTGCCAGCAGTTTAAGGAACGAGCAGTACTTC. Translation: CASSLRNEQYF.

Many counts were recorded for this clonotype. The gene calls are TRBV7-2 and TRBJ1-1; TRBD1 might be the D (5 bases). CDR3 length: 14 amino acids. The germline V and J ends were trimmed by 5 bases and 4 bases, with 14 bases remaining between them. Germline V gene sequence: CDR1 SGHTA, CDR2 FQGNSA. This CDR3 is CASSPRRGGTEAFF. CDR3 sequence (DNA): TGTGCCAGCAGCCCGCGGAGGGGAGGCACTGAAGCTTTCTTT.

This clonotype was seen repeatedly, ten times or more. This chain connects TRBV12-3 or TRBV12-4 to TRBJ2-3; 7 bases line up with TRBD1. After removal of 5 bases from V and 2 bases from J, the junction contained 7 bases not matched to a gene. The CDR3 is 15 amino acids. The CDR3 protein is CASSPWDSYTDTQYF. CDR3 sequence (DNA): TGTGCCAGCAGTCCTTGGGACAGTTACACAGATACGCAGTATTTT.

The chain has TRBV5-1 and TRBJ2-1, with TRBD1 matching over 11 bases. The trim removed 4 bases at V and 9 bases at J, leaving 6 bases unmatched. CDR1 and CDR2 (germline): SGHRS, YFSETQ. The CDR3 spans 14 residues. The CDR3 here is CASSPGQGEIEQFF. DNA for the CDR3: TGCGCCAGCAGCCCGGGACAGGGGGAAATTGAGCAGTTCTTC.

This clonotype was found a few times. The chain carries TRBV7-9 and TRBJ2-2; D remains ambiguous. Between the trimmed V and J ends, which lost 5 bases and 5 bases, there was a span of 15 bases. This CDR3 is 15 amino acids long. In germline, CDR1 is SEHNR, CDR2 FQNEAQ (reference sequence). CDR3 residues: CASSTMRLSTGELFF. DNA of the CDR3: TGTGCCAGCAGCACGATGCGCCTGTCGACCGGGGAGCTGTTTTTT.

In DNA, the CDR3 is TGTGCCAGTAGTATACAGTGGGGTTGGAGCAATCAGCCCCAGCATTTT. This encodes CASSIQWGWSNQPQHF. V and J are TRBV19 and TRBJ1-5; no firm D call. CDR3 length: 16 residues. Germline V gene lookup returns CDR1 LNHDA and CDR2 SQIVND (reference sequence). The V gene lost 2 bases and the J gene lost 1 base, with 12 bases spanning the gap.

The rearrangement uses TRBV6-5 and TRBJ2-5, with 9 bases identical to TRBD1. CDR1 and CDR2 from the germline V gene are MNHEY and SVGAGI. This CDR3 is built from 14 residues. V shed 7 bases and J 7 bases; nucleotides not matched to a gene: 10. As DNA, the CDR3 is TGTGCCAGCACCGTAACAGGGGGCGCGGGGACCCAGTACTTC. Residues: CASTVTGGAGTQYF.

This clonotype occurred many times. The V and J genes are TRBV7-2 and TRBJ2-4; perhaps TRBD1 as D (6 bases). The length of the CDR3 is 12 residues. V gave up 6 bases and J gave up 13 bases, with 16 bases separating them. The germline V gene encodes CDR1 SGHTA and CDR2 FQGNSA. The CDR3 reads CASSFNTGNQYF. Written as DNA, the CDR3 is TGTGCCAGCAGTTTTAACACAGGGAACCAGTACTTC.

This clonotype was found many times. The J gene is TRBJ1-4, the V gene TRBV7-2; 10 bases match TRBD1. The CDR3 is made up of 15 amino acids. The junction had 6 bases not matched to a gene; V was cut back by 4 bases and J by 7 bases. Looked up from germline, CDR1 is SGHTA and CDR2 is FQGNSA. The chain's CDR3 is CASSSPTGGREKLFF. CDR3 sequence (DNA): TGTGCCAGCAGCTCTCCGACAGGGGGCCGTGAAAAACTGTTTTTT.

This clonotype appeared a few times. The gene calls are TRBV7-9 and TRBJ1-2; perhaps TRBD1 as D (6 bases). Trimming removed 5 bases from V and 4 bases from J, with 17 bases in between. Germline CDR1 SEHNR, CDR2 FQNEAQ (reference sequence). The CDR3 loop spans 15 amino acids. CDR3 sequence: CASSPSTTGFYGYTF. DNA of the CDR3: TGTGCCAGCAGCCCCTCCACCACAGGGTTCTATGGCTACACCTTC.

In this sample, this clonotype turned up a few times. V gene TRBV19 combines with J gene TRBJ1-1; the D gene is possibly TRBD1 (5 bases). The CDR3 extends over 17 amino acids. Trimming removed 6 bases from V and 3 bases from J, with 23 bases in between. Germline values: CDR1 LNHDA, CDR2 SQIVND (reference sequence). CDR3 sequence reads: CASSVSSGILGDTEAFF. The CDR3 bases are TGTGCCAGTAGCGTGTCCTCAGGGATCCTGGGGGACACTGAAGCTTTCTTT.

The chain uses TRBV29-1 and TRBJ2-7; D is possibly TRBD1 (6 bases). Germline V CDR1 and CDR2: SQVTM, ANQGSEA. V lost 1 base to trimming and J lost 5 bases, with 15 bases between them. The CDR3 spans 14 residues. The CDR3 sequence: CSVEVGGQSDEQYF. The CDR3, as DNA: TGCAGCGTTGAAGTAGGCGGACAGTCGGACGAGCAGTACTTC.

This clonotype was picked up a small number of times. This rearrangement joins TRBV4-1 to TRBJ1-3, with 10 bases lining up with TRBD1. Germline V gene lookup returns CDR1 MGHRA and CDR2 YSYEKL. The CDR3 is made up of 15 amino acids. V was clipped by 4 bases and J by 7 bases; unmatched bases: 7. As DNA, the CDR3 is TGCGCCAGCAGCCCCCCGGACAGGGGGGGTAACACCATATATTTT. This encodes CASSPPDRGGNTIYF.